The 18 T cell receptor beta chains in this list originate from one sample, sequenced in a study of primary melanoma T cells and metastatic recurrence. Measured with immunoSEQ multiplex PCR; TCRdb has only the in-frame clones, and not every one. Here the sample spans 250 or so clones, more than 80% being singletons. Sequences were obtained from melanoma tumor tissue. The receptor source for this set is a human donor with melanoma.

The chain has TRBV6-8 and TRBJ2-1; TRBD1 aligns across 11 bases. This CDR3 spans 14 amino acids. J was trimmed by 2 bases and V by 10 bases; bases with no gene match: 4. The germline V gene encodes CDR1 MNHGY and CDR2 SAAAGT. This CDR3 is CATRDRGTYNEQFF. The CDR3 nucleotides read TGTGCCACCCGGGACAGGGGGACCTACAATGAGCAGTTCTTC.

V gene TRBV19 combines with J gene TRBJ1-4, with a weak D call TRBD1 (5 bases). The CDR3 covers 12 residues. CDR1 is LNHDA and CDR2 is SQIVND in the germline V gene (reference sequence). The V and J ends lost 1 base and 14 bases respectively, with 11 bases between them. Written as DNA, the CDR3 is TGTGCCAGTAGTATAGGGGGGAAAAGGCTGTTTTTT. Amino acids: CASSIGGKRLFF.

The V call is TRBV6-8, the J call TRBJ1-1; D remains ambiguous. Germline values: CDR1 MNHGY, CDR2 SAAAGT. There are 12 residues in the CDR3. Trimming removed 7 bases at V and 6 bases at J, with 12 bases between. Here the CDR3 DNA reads TGTGCCAGCACCAATTTTCGGGCTGAAGCTTTCTTT. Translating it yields CASTNFRAEAFF.

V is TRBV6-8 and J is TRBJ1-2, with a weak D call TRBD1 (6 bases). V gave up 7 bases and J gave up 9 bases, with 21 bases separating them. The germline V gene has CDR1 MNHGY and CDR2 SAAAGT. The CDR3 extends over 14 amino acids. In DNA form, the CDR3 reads TGTGCCAGCACCCGGGGGCAGTTGCTATCGAGCTACACCTTC. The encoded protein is CASTRGQLLSSYTF.

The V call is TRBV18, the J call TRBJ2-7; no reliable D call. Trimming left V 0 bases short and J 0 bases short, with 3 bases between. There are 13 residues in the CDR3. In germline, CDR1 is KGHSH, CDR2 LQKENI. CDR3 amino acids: CASSPPSSYEQYF. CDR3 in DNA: TGTGCCAGCTCACCACCAAGCTCCTACGAGCAGTACTTC. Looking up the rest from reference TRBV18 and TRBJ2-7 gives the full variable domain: NAGVMQNPRHLVRRRGQEARLRCSPMKGHSHVYWYRQLPEEGLKFMVYLQKENIIDESGMPKERFSAEFPKEGPSILRIQQVVRGDSAAYFCASSPPSSYEQYFGPGTRLTVT.

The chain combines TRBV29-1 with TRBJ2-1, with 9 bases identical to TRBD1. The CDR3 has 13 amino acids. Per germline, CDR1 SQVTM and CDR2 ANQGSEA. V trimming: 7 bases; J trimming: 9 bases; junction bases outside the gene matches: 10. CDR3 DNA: TGCAGCGCAGACAGGGGGGTACGAGGTGAGCAGTTCTTC. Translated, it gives CSADRGVRGEQFF.

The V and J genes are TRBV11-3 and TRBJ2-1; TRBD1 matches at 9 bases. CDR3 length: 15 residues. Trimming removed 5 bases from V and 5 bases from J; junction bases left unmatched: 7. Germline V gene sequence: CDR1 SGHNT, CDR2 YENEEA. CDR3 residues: CASSRPGTGNNEQFF. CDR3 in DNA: TGTGCCAGCAGCCGACCCGGGACAGGGAACAATGAGCAGTTCTTC.

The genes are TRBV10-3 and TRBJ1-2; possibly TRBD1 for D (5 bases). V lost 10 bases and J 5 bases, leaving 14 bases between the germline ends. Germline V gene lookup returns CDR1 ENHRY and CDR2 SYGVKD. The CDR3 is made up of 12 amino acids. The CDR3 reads CATAPTEYGYTF. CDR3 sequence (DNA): TGTGCCACCGCCCCGACAGAGTATGGCTACACCTTC.

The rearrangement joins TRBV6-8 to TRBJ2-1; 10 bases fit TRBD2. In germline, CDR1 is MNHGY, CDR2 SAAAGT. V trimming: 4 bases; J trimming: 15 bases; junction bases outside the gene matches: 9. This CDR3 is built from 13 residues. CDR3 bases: TGTGCCAGCAGTTCTCAAGCGGGAGGGTTGCCGTTCTTC. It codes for CASSSQAGGLPFF.

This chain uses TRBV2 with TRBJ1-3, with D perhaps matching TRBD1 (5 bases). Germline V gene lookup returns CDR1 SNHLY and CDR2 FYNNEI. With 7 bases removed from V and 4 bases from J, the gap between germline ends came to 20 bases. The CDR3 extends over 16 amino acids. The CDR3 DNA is TGTGCCAGCAAGACCCGTGGGCGGGGGAGCGGAAACACCATATATTTT. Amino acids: CASKTRGRGSGNTIYF.

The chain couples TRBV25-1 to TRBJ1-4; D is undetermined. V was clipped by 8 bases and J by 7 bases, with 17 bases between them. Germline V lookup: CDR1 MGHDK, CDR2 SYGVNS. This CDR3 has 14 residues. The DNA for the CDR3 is TGTGCCAGCGGCGGTTCGGTAGGAGGTGAAAAACTGTTTTTT. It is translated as CASGGSVGGEKLFF. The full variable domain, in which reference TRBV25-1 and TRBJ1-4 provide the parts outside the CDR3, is EADIYQTPRYLVIGTGKKITLECSQTMGHDKMYWYQQDPGMELHLIHYSYGVNSTEKGDLSSESTVSRIRTEHFPLTLESARPSHTSQYLCASGGSVGGEKLFFGSGTQLSVL.

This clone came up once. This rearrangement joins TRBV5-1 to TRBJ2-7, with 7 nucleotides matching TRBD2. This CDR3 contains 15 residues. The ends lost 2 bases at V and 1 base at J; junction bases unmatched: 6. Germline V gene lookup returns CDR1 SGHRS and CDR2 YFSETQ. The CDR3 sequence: CASSFLREVSYEQYF. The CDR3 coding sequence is TGCGCCAGCAGCTTTTTACGGGAGGTTTCCTACGAGCAGTACTTC.

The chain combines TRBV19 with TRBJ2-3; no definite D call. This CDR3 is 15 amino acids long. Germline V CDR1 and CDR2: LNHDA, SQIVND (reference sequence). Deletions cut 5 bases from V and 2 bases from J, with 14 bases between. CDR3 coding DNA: TGTGCCAGTAGTGCAGTAGTGGGGTTCACAGATACGCAGTATTTT. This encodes CASSAVVGFTDTQYF.

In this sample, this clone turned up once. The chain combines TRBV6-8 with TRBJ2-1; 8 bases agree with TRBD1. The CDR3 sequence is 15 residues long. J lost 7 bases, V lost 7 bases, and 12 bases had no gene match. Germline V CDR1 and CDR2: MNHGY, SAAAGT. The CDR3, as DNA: TGTGCCAGCATTCGTACAGGGGGGAATAGTAATGAGCAGTTCTTC. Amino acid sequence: CASIRTGGNSNEQFF.

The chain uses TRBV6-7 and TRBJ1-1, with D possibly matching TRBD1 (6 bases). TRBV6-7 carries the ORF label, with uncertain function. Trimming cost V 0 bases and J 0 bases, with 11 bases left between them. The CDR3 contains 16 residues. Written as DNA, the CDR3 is TGTGCCAGCAGTTACTCTCCCGGACAGTTGAACACTGAAGCTTTCTTT. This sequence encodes CASSYSPGQLNTEAFF.

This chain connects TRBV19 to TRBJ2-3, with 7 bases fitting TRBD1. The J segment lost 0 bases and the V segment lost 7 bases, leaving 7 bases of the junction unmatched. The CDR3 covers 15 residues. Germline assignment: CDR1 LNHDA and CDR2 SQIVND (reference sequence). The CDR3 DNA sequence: TGTGCCAGTACGGACAGGCCCGCTAGCACAGATACGCAGTATTTT. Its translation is CASTDRPASTDTQYF. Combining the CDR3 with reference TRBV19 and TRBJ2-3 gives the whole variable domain DGGITQSPKYLFRKEGQNVTLSCEQNLNHDAMYWYRQDPGQGLRLIYYSQIVNDFQKGDIAEGYSVSREKKESFPLTVTSAQKNPTAFYLCASTDRPASTDTQYFGPGTRLTVL.

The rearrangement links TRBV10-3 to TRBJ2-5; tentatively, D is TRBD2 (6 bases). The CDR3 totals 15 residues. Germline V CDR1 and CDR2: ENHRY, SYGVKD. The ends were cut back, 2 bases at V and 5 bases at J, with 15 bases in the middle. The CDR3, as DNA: TGTGCCATCAGTGAGGGCAGGGAGGACTCGGAGACCCAGTACTTC. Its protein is CAISEGREDSETQYF.

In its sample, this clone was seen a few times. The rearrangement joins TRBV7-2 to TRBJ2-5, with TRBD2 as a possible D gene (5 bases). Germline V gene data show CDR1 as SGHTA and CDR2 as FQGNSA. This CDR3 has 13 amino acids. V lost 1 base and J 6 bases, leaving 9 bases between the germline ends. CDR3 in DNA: TGTGCCAGCAGCTTAGGTGACGGGAAGACCCAGTACTTC. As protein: CASSLGDGKTQYF.